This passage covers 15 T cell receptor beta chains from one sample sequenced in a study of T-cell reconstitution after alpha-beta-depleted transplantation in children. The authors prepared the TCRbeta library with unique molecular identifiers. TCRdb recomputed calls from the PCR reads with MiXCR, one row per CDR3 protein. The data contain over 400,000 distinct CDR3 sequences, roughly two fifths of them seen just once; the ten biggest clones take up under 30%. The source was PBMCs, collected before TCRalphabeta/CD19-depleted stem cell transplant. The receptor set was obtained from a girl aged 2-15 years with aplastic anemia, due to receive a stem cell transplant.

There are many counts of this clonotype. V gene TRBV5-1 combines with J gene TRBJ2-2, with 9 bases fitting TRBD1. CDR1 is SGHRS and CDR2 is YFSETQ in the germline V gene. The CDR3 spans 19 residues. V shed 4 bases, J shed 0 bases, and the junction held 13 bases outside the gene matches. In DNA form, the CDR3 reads TGCGCCAGCAGCCCGCGACCGGGGGGACAGGGCACGAACACCGGGGAGCTGTTTTTT. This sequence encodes CASSPRPGGQGTNTGELFF.

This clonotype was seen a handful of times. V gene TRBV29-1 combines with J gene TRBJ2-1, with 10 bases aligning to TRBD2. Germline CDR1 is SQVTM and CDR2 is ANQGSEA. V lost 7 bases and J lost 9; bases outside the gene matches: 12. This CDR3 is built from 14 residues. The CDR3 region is CSGEIAGGRGEQFF. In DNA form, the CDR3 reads TGCAGCGGAGAGATAGCGGGGGGCCGGGGTGAGCAGTTCTTC.

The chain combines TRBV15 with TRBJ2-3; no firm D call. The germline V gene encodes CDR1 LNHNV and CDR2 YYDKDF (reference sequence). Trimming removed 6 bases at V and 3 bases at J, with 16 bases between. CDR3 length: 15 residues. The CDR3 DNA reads TGTGCCACCAGTAAGCTCGATGATCCGACAGATACGCAGTATTTT. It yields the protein CATSKLDDPTDTQYF.

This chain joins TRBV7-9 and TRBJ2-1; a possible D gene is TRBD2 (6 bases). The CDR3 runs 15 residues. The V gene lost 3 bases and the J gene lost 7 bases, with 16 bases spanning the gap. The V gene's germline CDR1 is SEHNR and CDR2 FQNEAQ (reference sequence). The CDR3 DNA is TGTGCCAGCAGCTTTCTTGTCAGCGGGTGGAATGAGCAGTTCTTC. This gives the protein CASSFLVSGWNEQFF.

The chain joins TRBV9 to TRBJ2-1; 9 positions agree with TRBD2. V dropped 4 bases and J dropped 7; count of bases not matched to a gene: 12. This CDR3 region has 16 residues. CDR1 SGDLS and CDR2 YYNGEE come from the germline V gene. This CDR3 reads CASSPEREVFENEQFF. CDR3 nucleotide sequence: TGTGCCAGCAGCCCCGAGCGGGAGGTCTTCGAGAATGAGCAGTTCTTC.

The CDR3 protein is CASSKKREFTDTQYF. The DNA of the CDR3 is TGTGCCAGCAGTAAAAAGCGGGAGTTCACAGATACGCAGTATTTT. The genes are TRBV6-1 and TRBJ2-3; TRBD2 aligns across 8 bases. Germline V gene data show CDR1 as MNHNS and CDR2 as SASEGT. Trimming removed 5 bases from V and 2 bases from J; junction bases left unmatched: 6. The CDR3 consists of 15 residues.

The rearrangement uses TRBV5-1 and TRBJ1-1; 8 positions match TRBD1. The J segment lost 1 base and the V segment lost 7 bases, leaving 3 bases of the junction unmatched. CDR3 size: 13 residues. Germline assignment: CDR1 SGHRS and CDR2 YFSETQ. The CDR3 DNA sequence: TGCGCCAGCCGGGACAGGCGGAACACTGAAGCTTTCTTT. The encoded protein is CASRDRRNTEAFF. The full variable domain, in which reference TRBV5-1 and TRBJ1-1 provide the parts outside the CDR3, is KAGVTQTPRYLIKTRGQQVTLSCSPISGHRSVSWYQQTPGQGLQFLFEYFSETQRNKGNFPGRFSGRQFSNSRSEMNVSTLELGDSALYLCASRDRRNTEAFFGQGTRLTVV.

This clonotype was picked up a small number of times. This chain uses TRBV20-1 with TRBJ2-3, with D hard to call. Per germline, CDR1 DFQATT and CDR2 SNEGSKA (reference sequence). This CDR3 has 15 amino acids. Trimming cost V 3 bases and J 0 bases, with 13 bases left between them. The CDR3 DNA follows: TGCAGTGCTAGGAACGACGCAACCAGCACAGATACGCAGTATTTT. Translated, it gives CSARNDATSTDTQYF.

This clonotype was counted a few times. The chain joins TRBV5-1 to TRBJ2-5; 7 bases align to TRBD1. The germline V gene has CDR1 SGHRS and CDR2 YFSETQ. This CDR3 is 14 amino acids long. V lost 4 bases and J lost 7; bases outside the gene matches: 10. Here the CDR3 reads CASSQGQTEGTQYF. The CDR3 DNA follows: TGCGCCAGCAGCCAGGGACAGACTGAGGGGACCCAGTACTTC.

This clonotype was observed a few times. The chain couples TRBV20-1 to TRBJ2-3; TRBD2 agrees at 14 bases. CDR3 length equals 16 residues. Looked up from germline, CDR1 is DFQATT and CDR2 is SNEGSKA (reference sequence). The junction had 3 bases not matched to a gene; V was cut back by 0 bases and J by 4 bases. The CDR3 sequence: CSARDMGLAGADTQYF. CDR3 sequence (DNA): TGCAGTGCTAGAGATATGGGACTAGCGGGAGCAGATACGCAGTATTTT.

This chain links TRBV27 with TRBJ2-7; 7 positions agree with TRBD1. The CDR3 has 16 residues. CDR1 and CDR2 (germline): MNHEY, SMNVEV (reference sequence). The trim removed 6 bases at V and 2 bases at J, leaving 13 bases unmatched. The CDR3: CASSPRLKDRPYEQYF. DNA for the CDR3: TGTGCCAGCAGCCCGAGGTTAAAGGACAGGCCCTACGAGCAGTACTTC.

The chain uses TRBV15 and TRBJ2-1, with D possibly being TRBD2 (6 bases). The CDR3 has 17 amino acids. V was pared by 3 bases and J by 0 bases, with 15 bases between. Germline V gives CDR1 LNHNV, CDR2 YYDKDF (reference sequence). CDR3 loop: CATSSGLGRSSYNEQFF. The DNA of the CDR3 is TGTGCCACCAGCAGCGGGTTGGGGAGGAGCTCCTACAATGAGCAGTTCTTC.

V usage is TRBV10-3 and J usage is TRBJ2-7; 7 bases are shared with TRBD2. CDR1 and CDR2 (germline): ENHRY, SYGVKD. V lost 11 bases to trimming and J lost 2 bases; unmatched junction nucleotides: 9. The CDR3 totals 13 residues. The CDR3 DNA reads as TGTGCCGCGGGGAGGGAGGAGACCTACGAGCAGTACTTC. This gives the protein CAAGREETYEQYF.

CDR3 protein: CSATPGLAGETQYF. CDR3 nucleotide sequence: TGCAGTGCTACCCCTGGACTAGCGGGAGAGACCCAGTACTTC. The chain joins TRBV20-1 to TRBJ2-5, with 11 bases that match TRBD2. CDR1 DFQATT and CDR2 SNEGSKA come from the germline V gene (reference sequence). V lost 4 bases to trimming and J lost 4 bases; unmatched junction nucleotides: 5. This CDR3 has 14 amino acids.

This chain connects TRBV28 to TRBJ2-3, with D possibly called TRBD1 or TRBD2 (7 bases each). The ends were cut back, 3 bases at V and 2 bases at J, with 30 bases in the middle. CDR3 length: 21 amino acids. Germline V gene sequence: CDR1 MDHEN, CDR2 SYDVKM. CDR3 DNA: TGTGCCAGCAGTTTTTGGGACAGCAGAGGCGGGAGACGTGAGATCACAGATACGCAGTATTTT. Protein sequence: CASSFWDSRGGRREITDTQYF.